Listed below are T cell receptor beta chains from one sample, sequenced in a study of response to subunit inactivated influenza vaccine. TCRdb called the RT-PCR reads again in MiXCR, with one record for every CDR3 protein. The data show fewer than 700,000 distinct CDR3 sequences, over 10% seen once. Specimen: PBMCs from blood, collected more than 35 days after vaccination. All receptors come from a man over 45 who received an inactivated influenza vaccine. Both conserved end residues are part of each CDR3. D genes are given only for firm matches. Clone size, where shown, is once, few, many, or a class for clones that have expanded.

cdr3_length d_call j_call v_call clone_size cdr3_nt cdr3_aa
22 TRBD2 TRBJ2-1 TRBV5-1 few TGCGCCAGCAGCTTGGGTAACCCCGTACTAGCGGGACCCTCTGCGATATACAATGAGCAGTTCTTC CASSLGNPVLAGPSAIYNEQFF
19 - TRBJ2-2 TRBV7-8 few TGTGCCAGCAGCTTAGCCCTCAGGTCCTTATTACAGAACACCGGGGAGCTGTTTTTT CASSLALRSLLQNTGELFF
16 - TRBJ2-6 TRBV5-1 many TGCGCCAGCAGCTTGGTCGGGGCAGTTGGGGCCAACGTCCTGACTTTC CASSLVGAVGANVLTF
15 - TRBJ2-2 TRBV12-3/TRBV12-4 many TGTGCCAGCAGCCCAAGGGTGGACCTCACCGGGGAGCTGTTTTTT CASSPRVDLTGELFF
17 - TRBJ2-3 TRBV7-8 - TGTGCCAGCATACTGCGTTCATCCTGGACTAGCACAGATACGCAGTATTTT CASILRSSWTSTDTQYF
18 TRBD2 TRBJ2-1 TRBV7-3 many TGTGCCAGCAGCTTAATAGCTAGCGGGAGGTCTAGGAGCAATGAGCAGTTCTTC CASSLIASGRSRSNEQFF
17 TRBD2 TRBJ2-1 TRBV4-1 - TGCGCCAGCGGCCAAGATGGAGCCGGGGGGGCATACAATGAGCAGTTCTTC CASGQDGAGGAYNEQFF
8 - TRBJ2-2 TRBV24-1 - TGTGCCACCGGGGAGCTGTTTTTT CATGELFF
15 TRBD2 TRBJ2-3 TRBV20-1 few TGCAGTGCAAAGGGACTAGCGGGGGGTACGGATACGCAGTATTTT CSAKGLAGGTDTQYF
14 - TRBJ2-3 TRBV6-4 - TGTGCCAGCAGTGTGGGGACACACACAGATACGCAGTATTTT CASSVGTHTDTQYF
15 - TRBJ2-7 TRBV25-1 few TGTGCCAGCAGTGAATCCCAAATAGCGCTGGGCGAGCAGTACTTC CASSESQIALGEQYF
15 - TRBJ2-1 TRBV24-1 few TGTGCCACCAGTGTAAGGGGCGCGGGCTACAATGAGCAGTTCTTC CATSVRGAGYNEQFF
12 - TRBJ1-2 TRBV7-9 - TGTGCCAGCAGCTTAGGGGGTTTAGGCTACACCTTC CASSLGGLGYTF
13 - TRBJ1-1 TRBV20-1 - TGCAGTGCTAGAGCCCCGGCTGGGAGTGAAGCTTTCTTT CSARAPAGSEAFF
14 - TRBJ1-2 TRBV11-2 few TGTGCCAGCAGCTTAGGGCGACTGCGCTATGGCTACACCTTC CASSLGRLRYGYTF
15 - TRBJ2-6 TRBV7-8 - TGTGCCAGCAGCTTAACACATCCTGGGCCCAACGTCCTGACTTTC CASSLTHPGPNVLTF
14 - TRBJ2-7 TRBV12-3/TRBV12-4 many TGTGCCAGCAGTTTATCTTGGCAGGGCCATTCCCAGTACTTC CASSLSWQGHSQYF
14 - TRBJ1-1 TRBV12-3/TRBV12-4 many TGTGCCAGCCGGACCAGGGGTGGGTTCCCTGAAGCTTTCTTT CASRTRGGFPEAFF
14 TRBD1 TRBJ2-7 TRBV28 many TGTGCCAGCAGTTTCCCAGACAGGGGTGGGGAGCAGTACTTC CASSFPDRGGEQYF
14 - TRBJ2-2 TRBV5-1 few TGCGCCAGCAGGACCCAGATGAACACCGGGGAGCTGTTTTTT CASRTQMNTGELFF
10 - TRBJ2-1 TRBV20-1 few TGCAGTGGCAAAAACAATGAGCAGTTCTTC CSGKNNEQFF
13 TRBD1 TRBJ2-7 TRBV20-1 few TGCAGTGCTAGAAGACAGGGACAGTACGAGCAGTACTTC CSARRQGQYEQYF
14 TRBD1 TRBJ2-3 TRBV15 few TGTGCCATAAAGGACAGGGGGCACACAGATACGCAGTATTTT CAIKDRGHTDTQYF
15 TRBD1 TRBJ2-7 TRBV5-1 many TGCGCCAGCAGCTTGACAGGGGGCGAATCCTACGAGCAGTACTTC CASSLTGGESYEQYF
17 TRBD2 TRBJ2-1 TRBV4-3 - TGCGCCAGCAGCCAAGATGCTATCACTAGCGGGAGTTTTGAGCAGTTCTTC CASSQDAITSGSFEQFF
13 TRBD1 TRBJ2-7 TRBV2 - TGTGCCAGCAGTGAAGAGACAGGGCGCGAGCAGTACTTC CASSEETGREQYF
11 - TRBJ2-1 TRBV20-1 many TGCAGTGCTTGCCCTACGGATGAGCAGTTCTTC CSACPTDEQFF
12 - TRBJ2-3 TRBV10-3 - TGTGCCATCAGTCCGGGGGCAGATACGCAGTATTTT CAISPGADTQYF
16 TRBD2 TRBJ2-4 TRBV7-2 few TGTGCCAGCAGCCGGACCCCGGGACTAGCGGGAGGCATTCAGTACTTC CASSRTPGLAGGIQYF
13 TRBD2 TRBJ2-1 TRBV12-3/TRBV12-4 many TGTGCCAGCAGTAGCGGGGGAGAGAATGAGCAGTTCTTC CASSSGGENEQFF
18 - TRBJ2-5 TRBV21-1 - TGTGCCAGCAGCAAAGCCCCTACGCGGGACCGATTTTGGGAGACCCAGTACTTC CASSKAPTRDRFWETQYF
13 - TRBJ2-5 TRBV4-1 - TGCGCCAGCAGCCAAGTGGCAGTAGGGACCCAGTACTTC CASSQVAVGTQYF
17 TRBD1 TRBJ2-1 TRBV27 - TGTGCCAGCAGTTTACAGGGGACAGGGAGCTCCTACAATGAGCAGTTCTTC CASSLQGTGSSYNEQFF
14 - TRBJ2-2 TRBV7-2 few TGTGCCAGCAGTTGGGCTTCGAACACCGGGGAGCTGTTTTTT CASSWASNTGELFF
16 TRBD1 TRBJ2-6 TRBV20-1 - TGCAGTGCTTCGCAATCACAGGGGTATGGGGCCAACGTCCTGACTTTC CSASQSQGYGANVLTF
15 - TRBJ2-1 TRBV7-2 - TGTGCCAGCAGCCCGACAGGAACCCCCTACAATGAGCAGTTCTTC CASSPTGTPYNEQFF
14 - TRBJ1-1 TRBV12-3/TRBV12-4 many TGTGCCAGCAGACTTCAAATCCCAGGCACTGAAGCTTTCTTT CASRLQIPGTEAFF